This paragraph covers one TCR beta chain sequence. Its target is unknown. This entry belongs to a study of shared clonotypes between healthy human individuals. Across the whole study: A couple of women and a few men aged 18 to 49 served as donors. Whole-study results and caveats: The study sampled only blood, and tissue repertoires likely differ. With several donors compared, about 5.2% of naive CD4 clonotypes were shared.

The data were produced by immunoSEQ multiplex PCR, yet TCRdb's version contains in-frame clones alone and is incomplete. In the table there are over a million clones, around 98% of which are singletons. Germline lookup yields CDR1 SNHLY and CDR2 FYNNEI. This CDR3 has 12 residues. Trimming took 2 bases from V and 7 from J, leaving 6 bases between them. The sequenced sample consisted of naive CD4+ T cells sorted from blood. Subset of the sample: CD45RA+ positively selected. The clonotype originates from a man between 25 and 39 years old in good health. The chain has TRBV2 and TRBJ1-5; no firm D call. CDR3 nucleotides: TGTGCCAGCAGTGAACTCCCCCAGCCCCAGCATTTT. Translated: CASSELPQPQHF.